A selection of T cell receptor beta chains follows, all from one sample in a study of T-cell memory formation after mild COVID-19. Each CDR3 protein is one row after TCRdb ran MiXCR on the 5' RACE reads. Seen here are 200,000 to 250,000 distinct CDR3 sequences, over 7.5% observed once, and the top ten hold 3% to 4.5%. The sequenced sample consisted of PBMCs or a T cell subset sorted from them (not recorded which). These receptors originate from a man younger than 30 who had mild COVID-19 (a few samples of this study predate the infection). Cell type and time point are not known. The CDR3 runs from the conserved cysteine through the conserved F or W. D genes are given only for firm matches. Not all rows give a size; the values are once, few, many and, for expanded clones, a class.

d_call | clone_size | j_call | v_call | cdr3_nt | cdr3_aa
NA | few | TRBJ2-1 | TRBV19 | TGTGCCAGTAGTATACGGGAATACAATGAGCAGTTCTTC | CASSIREYNEQFF
TRBD1 | NA | TRBJ2-7 | TRBV2 | TGTGCCAGCACTGGGACAGGGGGAAGGTACGAGCAGTACTTC | CASTGTGGRYEQYF
NA | many | TRBJ2-5 | TRBV7-2 | TGTGCCAGCAGCTTCCAAGGGACGAGCCAAGAGACCCAGTACTTC | CASSFQGTSQETQYF
NA | few | TRBJ1-1 | TRBV7-9 | TGTGCCAGCGGCGGGACCGCGGGAACTGAAGCTTTCTTT | CASGGTAGTEAFF
TRBD2 | many | TRBJ2-5 | TRBV7-6 | TGTGCCAGCGGGACTAGCGGGTTCCCCCAAGAGACCCAGTACTTC | CASGTSGFPQETQYF
TRBD2 | NA | TRBJ2-3 | TRBV20-1 | TGCAGTGCTAGACTAGCGGGGGTAGCTACGCAGTATTTT | CSARLAGVATQYF
TRBD2 | many | TRBJ2-5 | TRBV4-3 | TGCGCCAGCAGCCAAGGCCCCGGGACTAGCGGGGGGACCCAGTACTTC | CASSQGPGTSGGTQYF
NA | many | TRBJ2-1 | TRBV20-1 | TGCAGTGCTAAATCCGGGACGCTGAATGAGCAGTTCTTC | CSAKSGTLNEQFF
NA | few | TRBJ2-2 | TRBV5-1 | TGCGCCAGCGGGCAGGAGGAGGCCGGGGAGCTGTTTTTT | CASGQEEAGELFF
NA | few | TRBJ1-1 | TRBV9 | TGTGCCAGCAGCGTAGGGGACTTGAACACTGAAGCTTTCTTT | CASSVGDLNTEAFF
TRBD2 | many | TRBJ2-1 | TRBV3-1 | TGTGCCAGCAGCCAGGATAGCGGGGGGGCCTACAATGAGCAGTTCTTC | CASSQDSGGAYNEQFF
NA | few | TRBJ1-6 | TRBV9 | TGTGCCAGCAGCGGGACAAGTAATTCACCCCTCCACTTT | CASSGTSNSPLHF